This is a list of T cell receptor beta chains from one sample in a study of blood T cell repertoires in COVID-19. Sequencing used immunoSEQ multiplex PCR; TCRdb keeps in-frame clones, though not all of them. The sample lists about 74,000 clones, 78% occurring once. What was sequenced was peripheral blood. These receptors all stem from a human donor in a cohort sampled during active COVID-19. Both conserved end residues are part of each CDR3. D genes are given only for firm matches. Only part of the rows carry a size: once, few, many, or a class if the clone is expanded.

d_call clone_size j_call v_call cdr3_length cdr3_nt cdr3_aa
NA NA TRBJ1-2 TRBV12-3/TRBV12-4 13 TGTGCCAGCAGTTTAGAGACAGTCTATGGCTACACCTTC CASSLETVYGYTF
NA NA TRBJ1-5 TRBV3-1/TRBV3-2 15 TGTGCCAGCAGCCAAGGTTCGAGTGGCAATCAGCCCCAGCATTTT CASSQGSSGNQPQHF
NA NA TRBJ2-7 TRBV2 13 TGTGCCAGCCGCTTAGGGGGGGGGTACGAGCAGTACTTC CASRLGGGYEQYF
TRBD1 NA TRBJ1-2 TRBV3-1/TRBV3-2 14 TGTGCCAGCAGCCGACAGGGGGCGACCTATGGCTACACCTTC CASSRQGATYGYTF
TRBD1 NA TRBJ1-1 TRBV9 16 TGTGCCAGCAGCGTAGGTGGGACAGGGGGGGTCACTGAAGCTTTCTTT CASSVGGTGGVTEAFF
NA NA TRBJ2-3 TRBV28 16 TGTGCCAGCAGTTTCTGGGGGCGCGAGCCCACAGATACGCAGTATTTT CASSFWGREPTDTQYF
TRBD1 NA TRBJ1-3 TRBV6-2/TRBV6-3 13 TGTGCCAGCAGTTACTCGATGACAGGGACCATATATTTT CASSYSMTGTIYF
TRBD1 once TRBJ2-7 TRBV7-6 15 TGTGCCAGCAGCTCACAGGGGCTCCGGGACTACGAGCAGTACTTC CASSSQGLRDYEQYF
TRBD2 NA TRBJ2-3 TRBV27 16 TGTGCCAGCAGTCCGATAGCGGGAGAACGCACAGATACGCAGTATTTT CASSPIAGERTDTQYF
TRBD1 NA TRBJ1-2 TRBV6-1 16 TGTGCCAGCAGTGAAGCCCAGGGGGCGCTTACGCGAGGCTACACCTTC CASSEAQGALTRGYTF
NA NA TRBJ2-2 TRBV18 14 TGTGCCAGCTCACCACGTCGGGGAGCCGGGGAGCTGTTTTTT CASSPRRGAGELFF
NA few TRBJ2-7 TRBV10-1 19 TGCGCCAGCAGCAAGGCGGGACTCACCCCGTGGTACGGTGACGTCGAGCAGTACTTC CASSKAGLTPWYGDVEQYF
TRBD2 NA TRBJ2-3 TRBV7-2 16 TGTGCCAGCAGCTCCCTGGTGGGAGGGCCGACAGATACGCAGTATTTT CASSSLVGGPTDTQYF
NA NA TRBJ1-3 TRBV30 12 TGTGCCTGGAGTAAGGAGGGATACACCATATATTTT CAWSKEGYTIYF
TRBD1 NA TRBJ1-6 TRBV6-5 16 TGTGCCAGCAGTTATGGGGACAGGGGGCCACTTTCACCCCTCCACTTT CASSYGDRGPLSPLHF
NA NA TRBJ2-5 TRBV30 13 TGTGCCTGGAGTGTTAGGTCCGGGGAGACCCAGTACTTC CAWSVRSGETQYF
TRBD1 NA TRBJ2-7 TRBV27 19 TGTGCCAGCAGTTTAAAGGGGGCGGCTAGCCGAGTTAAATCCTACGAGCAGTACTTC CASSLKGAASRVKSYEQYF
NA NA TRBJ2-2 TRBV11-3 16 TGTGCCAGCAGCCTAAGGAGGGGGCCCAACACCGGGGAGCTGTTTTTT CASSLRRGPNTGELFF
NA NA TRBJ1-5 TRBV10-2 15 TGCGCCAGCAGTGAGTCGGGACACCGGAATCAGCCCCAGCATTTT CASSESGHRNQPQHF
TRBD1 NA TRBJ2-5 TRBV28 15 TGTGCCAGCAGTTCGGGGACAGGGGGCATTGAGACCCAGTACTTC CASSSGTGGIETQYF
TRBD2 many TRBJ2-7 TRBV7-2 15 TGTGCCAGCAGCCCCGGACTAGCGGGAGTGTACGAGCAGTACTTC CASSPGLAGVYEQYF
NA NA TRBJ1-2 TRBV20-1 13 TGCAGTGCTAGTTATAGCTCTAACTATGGCTACACCTTC CSASYSSNYGYTF
NA NA TRBJ2-5 TRBV6-5 12 TGTGCCACCCGAGGGAGTTCCGAGACCCAGTACTTC CATRGSSETQYF
NA NA TRBJ2-3 TRBV28 14 TGTGCCAGCAGTTTGCTAAATGGTGCAGATACGCAGTATTTT CASSLLNGADTQYF
NA NA TRBJ2-7 TRBV12-3/TRBV12-4 12 TGTGCCAGCAGTCCCCAGGGGAACGAGCAGTACTTC CASSPQGNEQYF
NA once TRBJ1-6 TRBV19 14 TGTGCCAGTAAACTCCGGGACTTCGGTTCACCCCTCCACTTT CASKLRDFGSPLHF
TRBD1 few TRBJ2-6 TRBV5-1 20 TGCGCCAGCAGCTCTCCTACCGGGACAGATACTTTCTCTGGGGCCAACGTCCTGACTTTC CASSSPTGTDTFSGANVLTF